The 6 T cell receptor beta chains below were found in one sample sequenced in a study of shared clonotypes between healthy human individuals. Profiled with immunoSEQ multiplex PCR; TCRdb holds only in-frame clones, not every one. The table lists about 1 million clones, 65% to 80% of them singletons. The specimen was memory CD4+ T cells sorted from blood. Sample subset: CD45RA-negative fraction. The receptors here all came from a man younger than 35 in good health.

This chain connects TRBV30 to TRBJ2-5; tentative D call: TRBD2 (5 bases). Per germline, CDR1 GTSNPN and CDR2 SVGIG (reference sequence). This CDR3 has 14 residues. V was clipped by 2 bases and J by 5 bases, with 15 bases between them. CDR3 sequence (DNA): TGTGCCTGGAGTACCCCGGGGTCCAGGGAGACCCAGTACTTC. Translating gives CAWSTPGSRETQYF.

This rearrangement joins TRBV6-1 to TRBJ1-5; D is ambiguous. The V end was cut by 0 bases, the J end by 0 bases, with 12 bases between. Germline V gene lookup returns CDR1 MNHNS and CDR2 SASEGT. This CDR3 is built from 17 residues. Here the CDR3 reads CASSEAVTVGSNQPQHF. CDR3 coding DNA: TGTGCCAGCAGTGAAGCAGTTACAGTCGGTAGCAATCAGCCCCAGCATTTT.

The chain couples TRBV6-5 to TRBJ2-6; 7 bases fit TRBD1. Germline CDR1 is MNHEY and CDR2 is SVGAGI. The CDR3 covers 16 residues. V shed 2 bases, J shed 4 bases, and the junction held 5 bases outside the gene matches. The chain's CDR3 is CASSYKGAPGANVLTF. The CDR3, as DNA: TGTGCCAGCAGTTACAAGGGGGCGCCCGGGGCCAACGTCCTGACTTTC.

The chain recombines TRBV29-1 with TRBJ2-3, with 7 bases that match TRBD2. V gave up 3 bases and J gave up 1 base; unmatched junction bases: 4. Germline V gene sequence: CDR1 SQVTM, CDR2 ANQGSEA. CDR3 length: 14 amino acids. Here the CDR3 DNA reads TGCAGCGTTGATGAGCGGGGAGGCACAGATACGCAGTATTTT. Its translation is CSVDERGGTDTQYF.

CDR3 sequence (DNA): TGTGCCAGCAGTGAGGTGGGGCGCAGGTCTGAAGCTTTCTTT. Protein product: CASSEVGRRSEAFF. This rearrangement joins TRBV2 to TRBJ1-1; D might be TRBD1 (5 bases). This CDR3 comprises 14 residues. CDR1 is SNHLY, CDR2 FYNNEI, per germline. The ends were cut back, 3 bases at V and 6 bases at J, with 14 bases in the middle.

A note on this clone: Other nucleotide sequences in the sample specify the same CDR3. The V gene is TRBV30, the J gene TRBJ2-5; perhaps TRBD1 as D (5 bases). The germline V gene has CDR1 GTSNPN and CDR2 SVGIG (reference sequence). V lost 5 bases to trimming and J lost 0 bases, with 13 bases between them. The CDR3 runs to 14 residues. The CDR3 reads CAWGQGSDQETQYF. CDR3 bases: TGTGCCTGGGGGCAGGGTTCGGACCAAGAGACCCAGTACTTC.